These 16 T cell receptor beta chains were all obtained from the same sample, sequenced in a study of patients and donors after allogeneic stem cell transplantation (dated by TCRdb to about 2020). Libraries were made using RT-PCR. Sequenced on a NextSeq 550. Through fastp at Q25 and MiXCR, TCRdb rebuilt clones from the public reads, retaining in-frame beta chains. Every distinct CDR3 protein forms one entry, paired with its most common genes and DNA. The sample table records roughly 940,000 distinct CDR3 sequences; approximately 19% of these occur just once. The ten largest clones represent roughly 6% of the sample. The sequencing input was blood, either unsorted or a sorted T cell fraction (not recorded which). These receptor sequences come from a human donor who was either an allogeneic HSCT recipient or a stem cell or donor lymphocyte infusion donor (not recorded which). It is not recorded whose cells these are; they may come from a transplant donor.

The gene calls are TRBV7-6 and TRBJ1-1; D ambiguous. CDR1 and CDR2 (germline): SGHVS, FNYEAQ. This CDR3 comprises 14 residues. The V and J ends lost 6 bases and 2 bases respectively, with 13 bases between them. The CDR3 DNA is TGTGCCAGCAGTAAAGGGATAAGAAACACTGAAGCTTTCTTT. Encoded protein: CASSKGIRNTEAFF.

This chain connects TRBV29-1 to TRBJ1-2; no reliable D call. The CDR3 consists of 12 residues. V was shortened by 1 base and J by 5 bases, with 8 bases between the two germline ends. In germline, CDR1 is SQVTM, CDR2 ANQGSEA. The CDR3 loop is CSVEAHIYGYTF. The CDR3 DNA reads TGCAGCGTTGAAGCACATATATATGGCTACACCTTC. The whole variable domain, filled in from reference TRBV29-1 and TRBJ1-2, reads SAVISQKPSRDICQRGTSLTIQCQVDSQVTMMFWYRQQPGQSLTLIATANQGSEATYESGFVIDKFPISRPNLTFSTLTVSNMSPEDSSIYLCSVEAHIYGYTFGSGTRLTVV.

This clonotype has just a few counts. The chain couples TRBV2 to TRBJ1-3, with 7 positions matching TRBD1. The CDR3 loop spans 15 amino acids. The trim removed 6 bases at V and 9 bases at J, leaving 14 bases unmatched. CDR1 SNHLY and CDR2 FYNNEI come from the germline V gene. In nucleotides, the CDR3 is TGTGCCAGCAGAGAACAGGGGACAGCTCGTGCCACCATATATTTT. Amino acid sequence: CASREQGTARATIYF.

The chain links TRBV28 to TRBJ2-3; D remains unclear. V shed 6 bases and J shed 4 bases, with 14 bases lying between them. This CDR3 is built from 14 residues. The germline gives CDR1 MDHEN, CDR2 SYDVKM. The CDR3 sequence: CASRPPEVPDTQYF. The CDR3 DNA reads TGTGCCAGCAGACCCCCCGAGGTCCCAGATACGCAGTATTTT.

In this sample, this clonotype turned up a few times. The rearrangement joins TRBV25-1 to TRBJ1-1; no definite D call. V dropped 2 bases and J dropped 10 bases, with 11 bases sitting between them. Per the germline V gene, CDR1 is MGHDK and CDR2 is SYGVNS. The CDR3 consists of 12 residues. The CDR3 loop is CASSEELRPAFF. The CDR3 coding sequence is TGTGCCAGCAGTGAAGAACTACGGCCAGCTTTCTTT.

This clonotype occurred a few times. The V gene is TRBV11-2, the J gene TRBJ2-3; D tentatively fits TRBD1 or TRBD2 (5 bases each). The CDR3 covers 15 residues. Per germline, CDR1 SGHAT and CDR2 FQNNGV. V was cut by 4 bases and J by 3 bases, with 14 bases left in between. In DNA, the CDR3 is TGTGCCAGCAGCTACCGGGACGGGTCGACAGATACGCAGTATTTT. Translation: CASSYRDGSTDTQYF.

This clonotype was seen ten or more times. This chain uses TRBV12-3 or TRBV12-4 with TRBJ2-7; 8 nucleotides agree with TRBD1. The CDR3 has 14 amino acids. The J segment lost 3 bases and the V segment lost 5 bases, leaving 6 bases of the junction unmatched. The CDR3 region is CASSTTGVGYEQYF. CDR3 bases: TGTGCCAGCAGTACGACAGGGGTGGGCTACGAGCAGTACTTC.

This clonotype was found many times. V usage is TRBV12-3 or TRBV12-4 and J usage is TRBJ1-5, with 8 bases that match TRBD1. With 5 bases clipped from V and 0 bases from J, the junction kept 6 bases outside the gene matches. CDR3 length: 16 amino acids. The CDR3: CASSPGTGLSNQPQHF. For the CDR3, the DNA is TGTGCCAGCAGTCCCGGGACAGGTCTTAGCAATCAGCCCCAGCATTTT.

A few counts support this clonotype. The V call is TRBV5-1, the J call TRBJ1-1; D is ambiguous. This CDR3 region has 13 residues. V gave up 4 bases and J gave up 1 base, with 8 bases separating them. The germline V gene has CDR1 SGHRS and CDR2 YFSETQ. The CDR3 is CASSRVTNTEAFF. The CDR3 DNA is TGCGCCAGCAGCAGGGTCACGAACACTGAAGCTTTCTTT. Variable domain in full (rest from reference TRBV5-1 and TRBJ1-1): KAGVTQTPRYLIKTRGQQVTLSCSPISGHRSVSWYQQTPGQGLQFLFEYFSETQRNKGNFPGRFSGRQFSNSRSEMNVSTLELGDSALYLCASSRVTNTEAFFGQGTRLTVV.

The V call is TRBV25-1, the J call TRBJ2-7, with D uncertain. CDR1 and CDR2 from the germline V gene are MGHDK and SYGVNS. This CDR3 is built from 13 residues. V lost 2 bases to trimming and J lost 7 bases, with 12 bases between them. The CDR3 nucleotides are TGTGCCAGCAGTGAAGGCCTAGTTGGTGAGCAGTACTTC. Encoded protein: CASSEGLVGEQYF.

This clonotype was picked up many times. The chain uses TRBV6-1 and TRBJ2-2; TRBD2 agrees at 11 bases. CDR3 size: 15 residues. J lost 5 bases, V lost 7 bases, and 6 bases had no gene match. Germline CDR1 is MNHNS and CDR2 is SASEGT. CDR3 DNA: TGTGCCAGCACCCGAGGGACTAGCGGTACCGGGGAGCTGTTTTTT. Translation gives CASTRGTSGTGELFF.

This clonotype was detected ten times or more. This chain connects TRBV12-3 or TRBV12-4 to TRBJ2-1; TRBD2 might be the D (6 bases). CDR3 size: 12 residues. Trimming took off 6 bases at V and 15 bases at J, with 18 bases between the two ends. The CDR3 DNA reads TGTGCCAGCAGCTCCAGTCGCGGGGAGTGGTTCTTC. Amino acids: CASSSSRGEWFF.

The V call is TRBV4-3, the J call TRBJ2-1, with D possibly matching TRBD2 (5 bases). Looked up from germline, CDR1 is LGHNA and CDR2 is YSLEER. The CDR3 is 16 amino acids. V was clipped by 0 bases and J by 1 base, with 10 bases between them. Here the CDR3 DNA reads TGCGCCAGCAGCCAAGAACTAGTAGGGTCCTACAATGAGCAGTTCTTC. Translating it yields CASSQELVGSYNEQFF.

This clonotype was detected a few times. The chain recombines TRBV6-1 with TRBJ2-7; 7 bases match TRBD1. The CDR3 length is 15 residues. Germline values: CDR1 MNHNS, CDR2 SASEGT. Trimming at V came to 6 bases and at J to 2 bases, leaving 10 bases not matched to a gene. The CDR3 protein is CASRRRDSETYEQYF. CDR3 DNA sequence: TGTGCCAGCAGGCGCCGGGACAGCGAAACCTACGAGCAGTACTTC.

The rearrangement joins TRBV11-2 to TRBJ1-1, with D possibly being TRBD1 (5 bases). V gave up 5 bases and J gave up 0 bases, with 16 bases separating them. The CDR3 contains 16 residues. Germline lookup yields CDR1 SGHAT and CDR2 FQNNGV. CDR3 in amino acids: CASSLQPGLMNTEAFF. CDR3 coding DNA: TGTGCCAGCAGCCTCCAACCGGGACTGATGAACACTGAAGCTTTCTTT.

The chain is built from TRBV20-1 and TRBJ1-2; 7 positions match TRBD1. Germline V gives CDR1 DFQATT, CDR2 SNEGSKA (reference sequence). Trimming took 0 bases from V and 2 from J; bases not matched to a gene: 12. This CDR3 has 17 amino acids. DNA of the CDR3: TGCAGTGCTAGAGATAGGCGAACCGGGACAGCAAACTATGGCTACACCTTC. It encodes CSARDRRTGTANYGYTF.